The 3 T cell receptor beta chains below were found in one sample sequenced in a study of cytomegalovirus exposure and HLA in healthy donors. PCR primers comprised 60 Vbeta and 13 Jbeta primers. Sequenced by immunoSEQ multiplex PCR; TCRdb stores in-frame clones only, minus some. This table has approximately 180,000 clones, roughly four fifths appearing once. Sequencing was done on a sample of PBMCs. These receptors all come from a girl under 18 in good health and CMV-seropositive.

The CDR3 here is CASSLEGRVETQYF. CDR3 nucleotides: TGTGCCAGCAGCTTGGAGGGGCGCGTTGAGACCCAGTACTTC. This chain joins TRBV5-6 and TRBJ2-5; D perhaps matches TRBD1 (5 bases). Between the trimmed V and J ends, which lost 0 bases and 5 bases, there was a span of 11 bases. Per the germline V gene, CDR1 is SGHDT and CDR2 is YYEEEE. This CDR3 has 14 residues.

The V and J genes are TRBV10-1 and TRBJ2-7, with D possibly TRBD2 on 5 matching bases. This CDR3 region has 14 residues. From germline, CDR1 is WNHNN and CDR2 SYGVQD (reference sequence). Trimming took off 2 bases at V and 2 bases at J, with 10 bases between the two ends. The CDR3 reads CASSETAGAYEQYF. The DNA for the CDR3 is TGCGCCAGCAGTGAGACCGCCGGGGCCTACGAGCAGTACTTC.

V usage is TRBV19 and J usage is TRBJ1-1; D is unresolved. The germline CDR1 and CDR2 sequences are LNHDA and SQIVND (reference sequence). The CDR3 has 14 residues. V was shortened by 10 bases and J by 4 bases, with 19 bases between the two germline ends. The CDR3 DNA reads as TGTGCCACCCAATGGGCTCTTGGGAGCACTGAAGCTTTCTTT. It yields the protein CATQWALGSTEAFF. The complete variable domain, with remaining parts taken from reference TRBV19 and TRBJ1-1, reads DGGITQSPKYLFRKEGQNVTLSCEQNLNHDAMYWYRQDPGQGLRLIYYSQIVNDFQKGDIAEGYSVSREKKESFPLTVTSAQKNPTAFYLCATQWALGSTEAFFGQGTRLTVV.